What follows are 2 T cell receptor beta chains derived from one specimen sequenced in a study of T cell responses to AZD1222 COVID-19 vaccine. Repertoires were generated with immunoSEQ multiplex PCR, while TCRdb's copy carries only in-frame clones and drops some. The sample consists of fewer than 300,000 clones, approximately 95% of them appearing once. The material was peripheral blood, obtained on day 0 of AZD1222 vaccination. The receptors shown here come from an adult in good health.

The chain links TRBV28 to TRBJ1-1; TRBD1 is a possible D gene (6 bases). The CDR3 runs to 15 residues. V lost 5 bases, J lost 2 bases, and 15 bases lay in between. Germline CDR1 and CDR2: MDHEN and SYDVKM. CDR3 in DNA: TGTGCCAGCAGTCCCCTAGACAGGAAAAACACTGAAGCTTTCTTT. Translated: CASSPLDRKNTEAFF.

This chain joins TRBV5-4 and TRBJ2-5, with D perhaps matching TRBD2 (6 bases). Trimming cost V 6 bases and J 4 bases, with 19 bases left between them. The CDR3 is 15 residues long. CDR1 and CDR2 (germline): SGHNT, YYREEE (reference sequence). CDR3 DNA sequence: TGTGCCAGCACCACCCATCACTTGGGGGGAGAGACCCAGTACTTC. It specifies CASTTHHLGGETQYF. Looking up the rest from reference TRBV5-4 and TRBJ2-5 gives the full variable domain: ETGVTQSPTHLIKTRGQQVTLRCSSQSGHNTVSWYQQALGQGPQFIFQYYREEENGRGNFPPRFSGLQFPNYSSELNVNALELDDSALYLCASTTHHLGGETQYFGPGTRLLVL.